This T cell receptor (beta chain) emerged from a study of radiotherapy plus CTLA-4 blockade in lung cancer. Profiled with immunoSEQ multiplex PCR; TCRdb holds only in-frame clones, not every one. The repertoire holds around 26,000 clones, with over 70% as singletons. Trimming shortened V by 1 base and J by 2 bases, and 9 bases separated the two germline ends. The CDR3 has 15 amino acids. CDR1 and CDR2 from the germline V gene are SEHNR and FQNEAQ (reference sequence). The chain employs TRBV7-9 and TRBJ2-1; possible D gene TRBD1, 5 bases. The TCR sequence derives from a human donor with non-small cell lung cancer who had stable disease on radiotherapy plus ipilimumab. The material sequenced was peripheral blood, taken from a patient treated with radiotherapy plus ipilimumab. CDR3 in DNA: TGTGCCAGCAGCTTAGGAAGGGGTCCCTACAATGAGCAGTTCTTC. This gives the protein CASSLGRGPYNEQFF. Looking up the rest from reference TRBV7-9 and TRBJ2-1 gives the full variable domain: DTGVSQNPRHKITKRGQNVTFRCDPISEHNRLYWYRQTLGQGPEFLTYFQNEAQLEKSRLLSDRFSAERPKGSFSTLEIQRTEQGDSAMYLCASSLGRGPYNEQFFGPGTRLTVL.